The clone carrying this T cell receptor beta chain was observed a handful of times. This entry belongs to a study of T cells after yellow fever vaccination. The germline gives CDR1 KGHDR, CDR2 SFDVKD. Trimming removed 0 bases at V and 16 bases at J, with 15 bases between. The CDR3 has 13 amino acids. A process of 5'RACE template switching, which added a universal primer site and UMIs, was used to make TCR cDNA. MiXCR, applied by TCRdb to the 5' RACE reads, yields one record per CDR3 protein. The sample includes hundreds of thousands of distinct CDR3 sequences, about 19% of them seen just once. The sequence derives from a man in his late teens or twenties who received the YFV17D yellow fever vaccine. The specimen comprised PBMCs, sampled before the yellow fever booster vaccination. The rearrangement joins TRBV24-1 to TRBJ1-5; possibly TRBD1 for D (6 bases). The CDR3 loop is CATSDLGDRLFHF. In DNA form, the CDR3 reads TGTGCCACCAGTGATTTGGGAGACAGGCTCTTCCATTTT.